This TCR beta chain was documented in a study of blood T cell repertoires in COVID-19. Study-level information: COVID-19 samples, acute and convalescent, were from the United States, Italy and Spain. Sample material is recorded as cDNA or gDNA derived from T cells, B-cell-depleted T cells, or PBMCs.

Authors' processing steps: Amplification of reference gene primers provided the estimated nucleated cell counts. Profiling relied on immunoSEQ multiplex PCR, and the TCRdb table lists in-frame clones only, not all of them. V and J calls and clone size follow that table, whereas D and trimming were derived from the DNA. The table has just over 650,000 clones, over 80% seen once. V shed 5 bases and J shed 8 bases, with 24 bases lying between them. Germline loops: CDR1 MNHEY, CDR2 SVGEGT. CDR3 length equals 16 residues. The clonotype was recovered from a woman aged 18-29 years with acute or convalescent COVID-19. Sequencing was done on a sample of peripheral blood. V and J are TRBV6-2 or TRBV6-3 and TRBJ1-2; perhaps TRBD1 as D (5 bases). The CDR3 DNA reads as TGTGCCAGCAGTCCGGGGGGTAGTCGAGGGGCTAAAGGCTACACCTTC. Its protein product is CASSPGGSRGAKGYTF.